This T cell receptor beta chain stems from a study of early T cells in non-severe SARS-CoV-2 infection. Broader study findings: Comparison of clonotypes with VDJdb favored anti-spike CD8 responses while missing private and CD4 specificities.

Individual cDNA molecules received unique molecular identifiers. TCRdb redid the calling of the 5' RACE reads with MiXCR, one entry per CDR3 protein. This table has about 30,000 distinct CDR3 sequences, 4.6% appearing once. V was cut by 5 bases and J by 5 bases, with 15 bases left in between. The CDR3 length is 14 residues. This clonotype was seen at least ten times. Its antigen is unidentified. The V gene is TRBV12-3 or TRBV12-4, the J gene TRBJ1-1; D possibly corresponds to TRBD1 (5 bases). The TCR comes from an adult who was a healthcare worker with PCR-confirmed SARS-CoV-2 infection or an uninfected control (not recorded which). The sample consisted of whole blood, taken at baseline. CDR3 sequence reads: CASSVTPGLTEAFF. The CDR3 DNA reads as TGTGCCAGCAGTGTTACACCAGGGTTAACTGAAGCTTTCTTT.